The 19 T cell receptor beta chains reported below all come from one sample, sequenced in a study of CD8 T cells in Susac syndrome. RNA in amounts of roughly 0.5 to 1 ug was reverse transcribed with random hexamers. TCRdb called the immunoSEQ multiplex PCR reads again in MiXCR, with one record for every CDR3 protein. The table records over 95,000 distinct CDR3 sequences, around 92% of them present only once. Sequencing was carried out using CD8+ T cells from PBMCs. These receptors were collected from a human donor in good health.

The CDR3 DNA reads TGTGCCAGCATCGGCGGTGCAAGCCATACGCAGTATTTT. Its translation is CASIGGASHTQYF. J is TRBJ2-3 and V is TRBV6-6; D ambiguous. Trimming took off 7 bases at V and 7 bases at J, with 15 bases between the two ends. CDR1 is MNHNY, CDR2 SVGAGI, per germline (reference sequence). The CDR3 length is 13 residues.

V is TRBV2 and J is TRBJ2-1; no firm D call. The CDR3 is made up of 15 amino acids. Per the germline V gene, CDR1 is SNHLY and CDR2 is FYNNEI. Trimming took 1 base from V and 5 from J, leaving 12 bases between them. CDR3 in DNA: TGTGCCAGCAGTGAAGGGTATACCTATGACAATGAGCAGTTCTTC. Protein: CASSEGYTYDNEQFF.

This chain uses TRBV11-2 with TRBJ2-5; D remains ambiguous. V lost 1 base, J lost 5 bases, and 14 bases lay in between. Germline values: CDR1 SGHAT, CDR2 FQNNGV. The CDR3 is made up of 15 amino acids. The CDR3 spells CASSLGISYRETQYF. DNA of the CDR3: TGTGCCAGCAGCTTAGGGATTAGCTACCGGGAGACCCAGTACTTC.

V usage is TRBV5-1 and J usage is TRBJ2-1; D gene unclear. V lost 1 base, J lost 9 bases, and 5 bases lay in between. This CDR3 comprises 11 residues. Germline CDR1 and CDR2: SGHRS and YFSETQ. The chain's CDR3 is CASSLKAEQFF. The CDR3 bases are TGCGCCAGCAGCTTGAAGGCTGAGCAGTTCTTC.

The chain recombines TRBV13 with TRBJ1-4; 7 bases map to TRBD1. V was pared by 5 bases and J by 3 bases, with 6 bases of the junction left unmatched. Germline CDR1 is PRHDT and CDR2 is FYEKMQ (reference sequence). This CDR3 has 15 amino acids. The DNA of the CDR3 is TGTGCCAGCAGCAAGACCGGGACAGCTAATGAAAAACTGTTTTTT. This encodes CASSKTGTANEKLFF.

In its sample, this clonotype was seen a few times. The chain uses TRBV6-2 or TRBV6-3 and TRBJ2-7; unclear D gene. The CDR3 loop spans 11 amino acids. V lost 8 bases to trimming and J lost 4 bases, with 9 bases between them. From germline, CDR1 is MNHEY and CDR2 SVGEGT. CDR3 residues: CASSDGYEQYF. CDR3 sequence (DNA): TGTGCCAGCTCGGACGGATACGAGCAGTACTTC.

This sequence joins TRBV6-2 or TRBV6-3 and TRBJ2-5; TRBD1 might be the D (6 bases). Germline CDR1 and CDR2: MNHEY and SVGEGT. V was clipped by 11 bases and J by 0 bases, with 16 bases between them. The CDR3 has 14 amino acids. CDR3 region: CASRWGPNQETQYF. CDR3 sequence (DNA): TGTGCCTCCCGGTGGGGGCCAAACCAAGAGACCCAGTACTTC.

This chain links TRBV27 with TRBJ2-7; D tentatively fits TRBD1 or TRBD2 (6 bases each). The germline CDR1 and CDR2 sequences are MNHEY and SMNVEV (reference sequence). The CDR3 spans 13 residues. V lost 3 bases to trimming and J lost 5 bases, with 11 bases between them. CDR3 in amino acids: CASSFLGGNEQYF. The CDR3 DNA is TGTGCCAGCAGTTTCCTGGGGGGCAACGAGCAGTACTTC.

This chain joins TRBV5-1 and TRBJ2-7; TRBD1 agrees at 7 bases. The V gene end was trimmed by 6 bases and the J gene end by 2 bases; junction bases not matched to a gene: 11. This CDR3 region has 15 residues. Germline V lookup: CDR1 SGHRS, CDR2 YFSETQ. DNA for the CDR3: TGCGCCAGCAAGGTTTCCCCGGGACAGACCTACGAGCAGTACTTC. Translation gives CASKVSPGQTYEQYF.

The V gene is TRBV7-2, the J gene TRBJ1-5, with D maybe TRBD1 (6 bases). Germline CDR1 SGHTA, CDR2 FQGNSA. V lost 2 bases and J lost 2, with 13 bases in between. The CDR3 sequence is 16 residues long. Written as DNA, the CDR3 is TGTGCCAGCAGCTTACGGCAGGGGAGTGGCAATCAGCCCCAGCATTTT. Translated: CASSLRQGSGNQPQHF.

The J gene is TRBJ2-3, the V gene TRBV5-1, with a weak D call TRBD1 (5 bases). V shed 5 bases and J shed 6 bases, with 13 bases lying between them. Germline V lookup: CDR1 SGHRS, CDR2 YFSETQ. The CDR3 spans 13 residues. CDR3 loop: CASRKATGDTQYF. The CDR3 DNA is TGCGCCAGCAGAAAGGCAACAGGTGATACGCAGTATTTT. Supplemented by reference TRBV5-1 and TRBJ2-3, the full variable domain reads KAGVTQTPRYLIKTRGQQVTLSCSPISGHRSVSWYQQTPGQGLQFLFEYFSETQRNKGNFPGRFSGRQFSNSRSEMNVSTLELGDSALYLCASRKATGDTQYFGPGTRLTVL.

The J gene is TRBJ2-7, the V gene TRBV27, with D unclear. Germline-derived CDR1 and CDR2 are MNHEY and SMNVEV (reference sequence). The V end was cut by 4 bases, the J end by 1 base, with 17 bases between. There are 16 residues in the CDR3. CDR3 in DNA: TGTGCCAGCAGTTCTGTCGACCTCAAGGGTTCCTACGAGCAGTACTTC. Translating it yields CASSSVDLKGSYEQYF.

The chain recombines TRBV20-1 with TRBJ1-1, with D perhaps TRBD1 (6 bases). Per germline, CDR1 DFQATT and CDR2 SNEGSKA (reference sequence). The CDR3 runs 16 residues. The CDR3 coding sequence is TGCAAGACAACAGGGTACCGTATTCAGGGGAACACTGAAGCTTTCTTT. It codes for CKTTGYRIQGNTEAFF.

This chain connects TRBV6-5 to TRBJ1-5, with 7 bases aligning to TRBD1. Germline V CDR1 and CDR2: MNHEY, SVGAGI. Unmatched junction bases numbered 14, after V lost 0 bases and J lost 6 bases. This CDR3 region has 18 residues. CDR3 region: CASSYSWTGASGSQPQHF. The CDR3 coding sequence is TGTGCCAGCAGTTACTCTTGGACAGGAGCCTCCGGGAGTCAGCCCCAGCATTTT.

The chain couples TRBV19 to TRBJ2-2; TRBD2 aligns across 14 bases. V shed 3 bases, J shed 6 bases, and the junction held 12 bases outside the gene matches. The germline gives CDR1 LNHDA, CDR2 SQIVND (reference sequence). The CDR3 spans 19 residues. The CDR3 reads CASSIAGTSGRGGPGELFF. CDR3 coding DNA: TGTGCCAGTAGTATCGCCGGGACTAGCGGGAGAGGCGGTCCCGGGGAGCTGTTTTTT.

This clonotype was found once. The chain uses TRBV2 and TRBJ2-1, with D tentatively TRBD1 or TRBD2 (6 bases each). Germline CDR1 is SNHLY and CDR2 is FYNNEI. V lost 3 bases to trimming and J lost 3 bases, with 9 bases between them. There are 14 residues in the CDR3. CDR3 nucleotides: TGTGCCAGCAGTGACGGGGGCGGCTACAATGAGCAGTTCTTC. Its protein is CASSDGGGYNEQFF. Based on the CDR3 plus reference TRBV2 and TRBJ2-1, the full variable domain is EPEVTQTPSHQVTQMGQEVILRCVPISNHLYFYWYRQILGQKVEFLVSFYNNEISEKSEIFDDQFSVERPDGSNFTLKIRSTKLEDSAMYFCASSDGGGYNEQFFGPGTRLTVL.

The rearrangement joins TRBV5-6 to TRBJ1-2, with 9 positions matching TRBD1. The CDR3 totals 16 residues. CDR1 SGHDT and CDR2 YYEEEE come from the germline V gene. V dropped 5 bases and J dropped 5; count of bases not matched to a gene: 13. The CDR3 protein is CASSPPSGQGQYGYTF. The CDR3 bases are TGTGCCAGCAGTCCCCCCTCGGGACAGGGCCAATATGGCTACACCTTC.

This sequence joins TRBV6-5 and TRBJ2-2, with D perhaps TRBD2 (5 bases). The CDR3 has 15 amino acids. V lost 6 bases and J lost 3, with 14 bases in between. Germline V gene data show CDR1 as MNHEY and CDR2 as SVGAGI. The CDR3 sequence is CASSDTLGDTGELFF. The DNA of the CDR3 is TGTGCCAGCAGCGATACCCTCGGGGACACCGGGGAGCTGTTTTTT.

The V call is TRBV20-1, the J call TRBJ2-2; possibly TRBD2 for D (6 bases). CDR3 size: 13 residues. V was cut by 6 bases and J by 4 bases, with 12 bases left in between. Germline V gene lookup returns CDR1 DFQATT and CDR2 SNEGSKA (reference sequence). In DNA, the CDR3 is TGCAGTGCGATGGGGACTTTCACCGGGGAGCTGTTTTTT. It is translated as CSAMGTFTGELFF.